What follows are 2 T cell receptor beta chains derived from one specimen sequenced in a study of T cell repertoires in cytomegalovirus infection. One entry per CDR3 protein results from TCRdb running MiXCR on the reads. Counted here are 650,000 to 900,000 distinct CDR3 sequences, about 33% occurring once; the ten biggest clones make up 9.5% to 15%. Their cognate antigens are unknown. Sequences were derived from cultured CD8+ T cells from PBMCs, sampled from culture after CMV antigen stimulation. The receptors derive from a human donor in good health (CMV status not recorded). Some clones in this sample may be carry-over from other donors' samples.

CDR3 amino acids: CASSPEGGADYEQYF. In DNA form, the CDR3 reads TGTGCCAGCAGTCCGGAGGGGGGGGCGGACTACGAGCAGTACTTC. The chain links TRBV27 to TRBJ2-7, with D possibly being TRBD2 (7 bases). The length of the CDR3 is 15 residues. Germline-derived CDR1 and CDR2 are MNHEY and SMNVEV (reference sequence). The ends were cut back, 5 bases at V and 3 bases at J, with 17 bases in the middle.

The V call is TRBV15, the J call TRBJ2-6; D remains ambiguous. This CDR3 region has 14 residues. Germline V gives CDR1 LNHNV, CDR2 YYDKDF (reference sequence). Trimming removed 0 bases at V and 1 base at J, with 1 base between. The CDR3 bases are TGTGCCACCAGCAGAGAATCTGGGGCCAACGTCCTGACTTTC. Amino acids: CATSRESGANVLTF.